The 31 T cell receptor beta chains given below trace back to one sample, sequenced in a study of T cells in localized non-small cell lung cancer. TCRdb's table, derived via immunoSEQ multiplex PCR, lists solely in-frame clones and lacks some. The sample holds 60,000 to 65,000 clones; about nine tenths are singletons and the top ten take almost 2%. The sample here was peripheral blood, taken before any cancer treatment. Receptors originate from a woman aged 35 to 70 with stage I lung adenocarcinoma.

The chain combines TRBV7-6 with TRBJ1-1, with D possibly matching TRBD1 (6 bases). The V end lost 5 bases, the J end lost 5 bases, and 12 bases lay between the germline ends. The CDR3 has 13 amino acids. Per germline, CDR1 SGHVS and CDR2 FNYEAQ. CDR3 residues: CASSQMGATEAFF. CDR3 coding DNA: TGTGCCAGCAGCCAGATGGGGGCTACTGAAGCTTTCTTT. Full variable domain (remainder filled in from reference TRBV7-6 and TRBJ1-1): GAGVSQSPRYKVTKRGQDVALRCDPISGHVSLYWYRQALGQGPEFLTYFNYEAQQDKSGLPNDRFSAERPEGSISTLTIQRTEQRDSAMYRCASSQMGATEAFFGQGTRLTVV.

The V and J genes are TRBV11-2 and TRBJ1-1; no clear D. Trimming took 2 bases from V and 4 from J, leaving 17 bases between them. The CDR3 totals 16 residues. Per germline, CDR1 SGHAT and CDR2 FQNNGV. For the CDR3, the DNA is TGTGCCAGCAGCTTACAAGGGCCCCTCCTGAGCACTGAAGCTTTCTTT. Protein sequence: CASSLQGPLLSTEAFF.

This chain uses TRBV18 with TRBJ1-5; D is uncertain. Deletions cut 6 bases from V and 3 bases from J, with 15 bases between. The CDR3 has 15 residues. Germline values: CDR1 KGHSH, CDR2 LQKENI. The chain's CDR3 is CASSYQGGNNQPQHF. In DNA, the CDR3 is TGTGCCAGCTCGTACCAAGGCGGGAACAATCAGCCCCAGCATTTT.

The genes are TRBV9 and TRBJ2-3; 9 nucleotides line up with TRBD1. V dropped 4 bases and J dropped 3; count of bases not matched to a gene: 6. Germline-derived CDR1 and CDR2 are SGDLS and YYNGEE. This CDR3 is 15 amino acids long. The CDR3 protein is CASSPRGTGTDTQYF. As DNA, the CDR3 is TGTGCCAGCAGCCCACGAGGGACAGGGACAGATACGCAGTATTTT.

The chain is built from TRBV27 and TRBJ2-1; 10 nucleotides align to TRBD1. The CDR3 length is 14 residues. Germline V lookup: CDR1 MNHEY, CDR2 SMNVEV (reference sequence). Trimming took 6 bases from V and 5 from J; bases not matched to a gene: 4. The CDR3 coding sequence is TGTGCCAGCAGACTAGGGACAGGGGACAATGAGCAGTTCTTC. It translates to CASRLGTGDNEQFF.

V gene TRBV7-6 combines with J gene TRBJ1-3; D is uncertain. Per germline, CDR1 SGHVS and CDR2 FNYEAQ. The length of the CDR3 is 15 residues. Trimming removed 7 bases from V and 0 bases from J, with 13 bases in between. CDR3 amino acids: CASTPRPHSGNTIYF. Written as DNA, the CDR3 is TGTGCCAGCACCCCCAGACCGCACTCTGGAAACACCATATATTTT.

The rearrangement links TRBV9 to TRBJ1-4; 10 nucleotides align to TRBD1. The V gene's germline CDR1 is SGDLS and CDR2 YYNGEE. Trimming cost V 3 bases and J 8 bases; bases outside gene matches: 7. CDR3 length equals 15 residues. Written as DNA, the CDR3 is TGTGCCAGCAGCGCGGCCGGGACAGGGGAGGAAAAACTGTTTTTT. Its protein product is CASSAAGTGEEKLFF. The variable domain in full, with the rest retrieved from reference TRBV9 and TRBJ1-4, is DSGVTQTPKHLITATGQRVTLRCSPRSGDLSVYWYQQSLDQGLQFLIQYYNGEERAKGNILERFSAQQFPDLHSELNLSSLELGDSALYFCASSAAGTGEEKLFFGSGTQLSVL.

In regard to this clone: At one end the junction does not follow the germline gene, possibly because of a read error. The rearrangement links TRBV7-2 to TRBJ1-2, with TRBD1 matching over 7 bases. This CDR3 comprises 13 residues. Germline V lookup: CDR1 SGHTA, CDR2 FQGNSA. CDR3 DNA sequence: TGTGCCAGCAGGAGCGACAGGGCCAGTAACTCGGCTTTC. Encoded protein: CASRSDRASNSAF.

This clone appeared a few times. J is TRBJ1-2 and V is TRBV10-3; tentatively, D is TRBD1 (5 bases). The CDR3 is 13 amino acids. Germline V gives CDR1 ENHRY, CDR2 SYGVKD. Trimming cost V 2 bases and J 5 bases, with 9 bases left between them. CDR3 protein: CAISEDRVYGYTF. The CDR3 nucleotides read TGTGCCATCAGTGAGGACAGAGTATATGGCTACACCTTC.

The rearrangement links TRBV19 to TRBJ1-3; D is unresolved. Germline loops: CDR1 LNHDA, CDR2 SQIVND (reference sequence). CDR3 length: 10 residues. The ends were cut back, 6 bases at V and 4 bases at J, with 1 base in the middle. In nucleotides, the CDR3 is TGTGCCAGTAGCGGAAACACCATATATTTT. Protein sequence: CASSGNTIYF.

In this sample, this clone turned up once. V gene TRBV11-2 combines with J gene TRBJ1-1; D is uncertain. The CDR3 totals 17 residues. Germline values: CDR1 SGHAT, CDR2 FQNNGV. Trimming removed 3 bases from V and 0 bases from J, with 17 bases in between. The CDR3 spells CASSLVPRPGLNTEAFF. The CDR3 DNA reads as TGTGCCAGCAGCTTGGTTCCCAGGCCCGGTTTGAACACTGAAGCTTTCTTT.

The V and J genes are TRBV5-5 and TRBJ2-3; 7 bases agree with TRBD2. CDR1 is SGHKS, CDR2 YYEKEE, per germline (reference sequence). The CDR3 spans 15 residues. V was pared by 4 bases and J by 3 bases, with 8 bases of the junction left unmatched. CDR3 bases: TGTGCCAGCAGCCCCCCGGGACTATCAACAGATACGCAGTATTTT. It translates to CASSPPGLSTDTQYF.

This sequence joins TRBV4-3 and TRBJ2-1; the D is unclear. The germline CDR1 and CDR2 sequences are LGHNA and YSLEER. The length of the CDR3 is 14 residues. V was cut by 1 base and J by 5 bases, with 9 bases left in between. CDR3 loop: CASSQGWKDNEQFF. The CDR3 DNA sequence: TGCGCCAGCAGCCAAGGGTGGAAGGACAATGAGCAGTTCTTC.

This rearrangement joins TRBV19 to TRBJ2-1; 12 positions match TRBD2. CDR3 size: 18 residues. Unmatched junction bases numbered 16, after V lost 5 bases and J lost 8 bases. In germline, CDR1 is LNHDA, CDR2 SQIVND (reference sequence). This CDR3 is CASSSRGLAGPRGHEQFF. The CDR3 DNA sequence: TGTGCCAGTAGTTCCAGAGGACTAGCGGGACCCCGCGGACATGAGCAGTTCTTC. The entire variable domain, with the rest obtained from reference TRBV19 and TRBJ2-1, is as follows: DGGITQSPKYLFRKEGQNVTLSCEQNLNHDAMYWYRQDPGQGLRLIYYSQIVNDFQKGDIAEGYSVSREKKESFPLTVTSAQKNPTAFYLCASSSRGLAGPRGHEQFFGPGTRLTVL.

This chain connects TRBV27 to TRBJ1-5; D remains ambiguous. This CDR3 has 16 amino acids. V was shortened by 6 bases and J by 9 bases, with 24 bases between the two germline ends. Germline-derived CDR1 and CDR2 are MNHEY and SMNVEV (reference sequence). CDR3 amino acids: CASSPSRSRVGMPQHF. CDR3 coding DNA: TGTGCCAGCAGCCCCTCAAGGAGTCGGGTGGGTATGCCCCAGCATTTT.

The chain carries TRBV7-9 and TRBJ2-1; 8 bases align to TRBD1. Trimming cost V 5 bases and J 3 bases; bases outside gene matches: 9. This CDR3 spans 16 amino acids. CDR1 is SEHNR and CDR2 is FQNEAQ in the germline V gene (reference sequence). The DNA of the CDR3 is TGTGCCAGCAGCCGAAGATTGACAGGGGACTACAATGAGCAGTTCTTC. Translation gives CASSRRLTGDYNEQFF.

J is TRBJ2-7 and V is TRBV28, with 9 bases identical to TRBD2. With 6 bases clipped from V and 0 bases from J, the junction kept 6 bases outside the gene matches. Germline V gene data show CDR1 as MDHEN and CDR2 as SYDVKM. The CDR3 consists of 15 residues. The CDR3: CASSPHSGSSYEQYF. In DNA, the CDR3 is TGTGCCAGCAGCCCGCATAGCGGGAGCTCCTACGAGCAGTACTTC. The full variable domain, with the rest looked up from reference TRBV28 and TRBJ2-7, is DVKVTQSSRYLVKRTGEKVFLECVQDMDHENMFWYRQDPGLGLRLIYFSYDVKMKEKGDIPEGYSVSREKKERFSLILESASTNQTSMYLCASSPHSGSSYEQYFGPGTRLTVT.

The rearrangement uses TRBV28 and TRBJ1-2; D might be TRBD1 (6 bases). The V gene's germline CDR1 is MDHEN and CDR2 SYDVKM. This CDR3 is built from 14 residues. Deletions cut 2 bases from V and 7 bases from J, with 14 bases between. CDR3 bases: TGTGCCAGCAGTTTAACGGGGGGCAATGGTGGCTACACCTTC. Translation: CASSLTGGNGGYTF.

The V and J genes are TRBV5-6 and TRBJ1-5, with unresolved D. Trimming took off 2 bases at V and 0 bases at J, with 6 bases between the two ends. CDR3 length: 14 amino acids. Per germline, CDR1 SGHDT and CDR2 YYEEEE. CDR3 region: CASSFVDSNQPQHF. For the CDR3, the DNA is TGTGCCAGCAGCTTTGTTGATAGCAATCAGCCCCAGCATTTT.

The chain carries TRBV28 and TRBJ1-1, with 9 bases that match TRBD1. Germline values: CDR1 MDHEN, CDR2 SYDVKM. The CDR3 has 16 residues. Trimming at V came to 4 bases and at J to 5 bases, leaving 11 bases not matched to a gene. The chain's CDR3 is CASSSPRTGDTTEAFF. The CDR3 bases are TGTGCCAGCAGTTCTCCCCGGACAGGGGACACTACTGAAGCTTTCTTT.

The chain is built from TRBV9 and TRBJ1-5; tentatively, D is TRBD1 (5 bases). This CDR3 has 15 residues. Trimming stripped 3 bases from V and 0 bases from J, with 10 bases between. Germline assignment: CDR1 SGDLS and CDR2 YYNGEE. The CDR3 sequence is CASSGGTDSNQPQHF. Here the CDR3 DNA reads TGTGCCAGCAGCGGAGGGACGGATAGCAATCAGCCCCAGCATTTT.

The J gene is TRBJ1-1, the V gene TRBV27; D unresolved. This CDR3 region has 13 residues. The V gene's germline CDR1 is MNHEY and CDR2 SMNVEV (reference sequence). Trimming removed 3 bases from V and 1 base from J, with 6 bases in between. The CDR3 reads CASSLGGNTEAFF. The CDR3 bases are TGTGCCAGCAGTTTGGGCGGGAACACTGAAGCTTTCTTT.

The CDR3 DNA reads TGTGCCAGCAGCGTGGCGCCAGGGGGCGATCAGCCCCAGCATTTT. Residues: CASSVAPGGDQPQHF. The gene calls are TRBV9 and TRBJ1-5; 8 bases align to TRBD1. Germline V CDR1 and CDR2: SGDLS, YYNGEE. The CDR3 covers 15 residues. V lost 2 bases and J lost 5; bases outside the gene matches: 6.

V and J are TRBV27 and TRBJ1-2; no definite D call. The CDR3 contains 15 residues. Germline-derived CDR1 and CDR2 are MNHEY and SMNVEV (reference sequence). The germline V and J ends were trimmed by 5 bases and 3 bases, with 16 bases remaining between them. The CDR3 sequence: CASSIQAGPDYGYTF. In DNA form, the CDR3 reads TGTGCCAGCAGTATTCAAGCGGGTCCGGACTATGGCTACACCTTC.

The J gene is TRBJ2-1, the V gene TRBV11-3; 7 nucleotides line up with TRBD2. The CDR3 length is 16 residues. Germline CDR1 is SGHNT and CDR2 is YENEEA. The J segment lost 3 bases and the V segment lost 5 bases, leaving 10 bases of the junction unmatched. CDR3 amino acids: CASSPEASGVYNEQFF. CDR3 nucleotides: TGTGCCAGCAGCCCCGAGGCTAGCGGCGTCTACAATGAGCAGTTCTTC.

V usage is TRBV27 and J usage is TRBJ2-2; D is ambiguous. The CDR3 runs to 15 residues. Trimming removed 2 bases from V and 5 bases from J, with 12 bases in between. CDR1 and CDR2 (germline): MNHEY, SMNVEV (reference sequence). CDR3 protein: CASSLRFTRTGELFF. DNA for the CDR3: TGTGCCAGCAGTTTACGGTTCACTCGAACCGGGGAGCTGTTTTTT.

The genes are TRBV7-3 and TRBJ2-7; the D is unclear. This CDR3 comprises 14 residues. Germline V CDR1 and CDR2: SGHTA, FQGTGA. V shed 2 bases and J shed 6 bases, with 14 bases lying between them. DNA for the CDR3: TGTGCCAGCAGCTTAGCGTTTGGGGAACGCGAGCAGTACTTC. The encoded protein is CASSLAFGEREQYF.

V is TRBV28 and J is TRBJ2-1, with D perhaps given as TRBD1 or TRBD2 (6 bases each). Germline V gives CDR1 MDHEN, CDR2 SYDVKM. This CDR3 region has 16 residues. With 7 bases removed from V and 2 bases from J, the gap between germline ends came to 18 bases. DNA for the CDR3: TGTGCCAGCATCCGAGGGGGAGGAGGGGCCTACAATGAGCAGTTCTTC. Its translation: CASIRGGGGAYNEQFF.

This rearrangement joins TRBV5-6 to TRBJ2-7; tentatively, D is TRBD2 (6 bases). This CDR3 region has 12 residues. The V gene lost 5 bases and the J gene lost 6 bases, with 12 bases spanning the gap. CDR1 is SGHDT and CDR2 is YYEEEE in the germline V gene. The CDR3 DNA is TGTGCCAGCAGGTTATGGAGGGGCGAGCAGTACTTC. It codes for CASRLWRGEQYF.

The J gene is TRBJ1-2, the V gene TRBV9, with unresolved D. V shed 3 bases and J shed 4 bases, with 16 bases lying between them. Germline V gene data show CDR1 as SGDLS and CDR2 as YYNGEE. This CDR3 spans 15 amino acids. This CDR3 reads CASSDPNSSPYGYTF. In DNA, the CDR3 is TGTGCCAGCAGCGATCCTAACAGCTCTCCCTATGGCTACACCTTC.

The chain joins TRBV6-6 to TRBJ1-4; D gene ambiguous. From germline, CDR1 is MNHNY and CDR2 SVGAGI (reference sequence). V lost 7 bases and J 8 bases, leaving 14 bases between the germline ends. The CDR3 covers 13 residues. Here the CDR3 DNA reads TGTGCCAGCACCTTTCTACATGGGGAAAAACTGTTTTTT. It encodes CASTFLHGEKLFF.